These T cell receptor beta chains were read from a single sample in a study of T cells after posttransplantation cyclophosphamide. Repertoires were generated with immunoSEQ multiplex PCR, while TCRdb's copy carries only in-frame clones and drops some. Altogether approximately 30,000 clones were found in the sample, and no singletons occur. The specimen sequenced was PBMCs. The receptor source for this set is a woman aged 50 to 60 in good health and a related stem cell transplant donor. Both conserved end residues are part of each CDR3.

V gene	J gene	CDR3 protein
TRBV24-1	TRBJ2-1	CATSDLEPVNEQFF
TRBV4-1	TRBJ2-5	CASSQATGGWETQYF
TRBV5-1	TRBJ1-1	CASKQGARTEAFF
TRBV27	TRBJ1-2	CASSRDGAYGYTF
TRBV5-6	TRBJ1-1	CASSLVGTPRGNTEAFF
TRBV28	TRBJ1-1	CASSSVPLHGLF
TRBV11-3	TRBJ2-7	CASSERTSGKYEQYF
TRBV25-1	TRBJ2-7	CASSDLTGTYEQYF
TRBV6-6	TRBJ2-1	CASSYEGWNEQFF
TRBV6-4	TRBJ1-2	CASRRTGAYGYTF
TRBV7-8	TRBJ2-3	CASSWGLAGGPGPDTQYF
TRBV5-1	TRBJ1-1	CASSLVGPNTEAFF
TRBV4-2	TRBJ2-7	CASSQDPPSSSGRRAYEQYF
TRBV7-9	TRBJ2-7	CASSLSSWQGDPYEQYF
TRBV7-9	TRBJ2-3	CASSLTSGDSSTDTQYF
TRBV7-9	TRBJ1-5	CASSGQTNQPQHF
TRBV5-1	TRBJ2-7	CASTNEQSSYEQYF
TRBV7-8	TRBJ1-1	CASSLVGGTGHEAFF
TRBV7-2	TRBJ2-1	CASSSTGTGRIF
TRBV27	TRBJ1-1	CASSLQGTGYPEAFF
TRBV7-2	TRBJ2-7	CASSLDRSVYEQYF
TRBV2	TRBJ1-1	CASSEAQQGKAEAFF
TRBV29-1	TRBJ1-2	CSVDRTANYGYTF
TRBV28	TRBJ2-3	CASRAGGLSDTQYF
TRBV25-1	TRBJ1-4	CASRVHGEKLFF